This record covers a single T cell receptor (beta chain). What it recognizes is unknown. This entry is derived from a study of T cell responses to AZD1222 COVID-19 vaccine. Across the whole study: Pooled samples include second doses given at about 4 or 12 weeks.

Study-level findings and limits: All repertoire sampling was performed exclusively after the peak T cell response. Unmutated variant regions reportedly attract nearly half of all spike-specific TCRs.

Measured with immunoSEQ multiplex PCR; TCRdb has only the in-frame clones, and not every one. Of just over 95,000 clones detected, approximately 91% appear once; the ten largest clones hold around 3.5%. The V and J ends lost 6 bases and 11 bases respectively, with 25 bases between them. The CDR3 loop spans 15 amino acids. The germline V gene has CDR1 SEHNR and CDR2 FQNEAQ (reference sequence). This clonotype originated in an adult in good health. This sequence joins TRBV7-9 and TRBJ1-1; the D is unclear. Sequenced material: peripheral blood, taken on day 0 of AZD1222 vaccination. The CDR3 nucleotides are TGTGCCAGCAGGACCTCCTGGGGTGCGGACGTTGATGCTTTCTTT. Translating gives CASRTSWGADVDAFF.